The 18 T cell receptor beta chains listed next were all sequenced from one sample in a study of cytomegalovirus exposure and HLA in healthy donors (dated by TCRdb to the late 2010s). The library was made by the immunoSEQ multiplex PCR assay. The multiplex PCR relied on a mix of 60 forward primers for TCR Vbeta segments and 13 reverse primers for TCR Jbeta segments. In TCRdb, the immuneACCESS table is reduced to in-frame sequences with V and J assigned. These tables do not hold every clone; where another copy was compared, an unresolved V gene accounts for under half, and the others remain unexplained. Within this sample are 100,000 or so clones, with 75% to 85% of them counted one time only. The ten largest make up 4% of the sample. Sequencing was performed on PBMCs. These receptors originate from a woman between 45 and 65 years old in good health and CMV-seropositive.

This clone was detected only a few times. The chain joins TRBV5-1 to TRBJ2-7; 9 bases are a match to TRBD2. Looked up from germline, CDR1 is SGHRS and CDR2 is YFSETQ. This CDR3 spans 18 amino acids. V was clipped by 0 bases and J by 6 bases; unmatched bases: 16. CDR3 DNA sequence: TGCGCCAGCAGCTTGGGGGCTCGGGCGGGGGGGCCTTTACGCGAGCAGTACTTC. Translating gives CASSLGARAGGPLREQYF.

This sequence joins TRBV10-3 and TRBJ1-1; 9 nucleotides align to TRBD1. The CDR3 has 13 residues. Germline trimming cut 5 bases from V and 7 bases from J; bases unmatched to any gene: 5. Germline V gene sequence: CDR1 ENHRY, CDR2 SYGVKD. The CDR3: CAISQQGADEAFF. CDR3 nucleotide sequence: TGTGCCATCAGTCAACAGGGGGCGGATGAAGCTTTCTTT.

This rearrangement joins TRBV7-6 to TRBJ2-3; 11 nucleotides agree with TRBD2. Trimming removed 2 bases from V and 5 bases from J; junction bases left unmatched: 3. This CDR3 has 15 residues. The germline CDR1 and CDR2 sequences are SGHVS and FNYEAQ. The CDR3 coding sequence is TGTGCCAGCAGCTTACTAGCGGGAGGTGGAGATACGCAGTATTTT. It yields the protein CASSLLAGGGDTQYF.

V is TRBV4-1 and J is TRBJ2-7; D might be TRBD1 (5 bases). With 1 base removed from V and 2 bases from J, the gap between germline ends came to 15 bases. The CDR3 length is 16 residues. Per germline, CDR1 MGHRA and CDR2 YSYEKL. The CDR3: CASSQGGARTTYEQYF. The CDR3 nucleotides read TGCGCCAGCAGCCAAGGAGGTGCGCGGACAACCTACGAGCAGTACTTC.

The gene calls are TRBV9 and TRBJ1-5, with 7 positions matching TRBD1. V was pared by 0 bases and J by 7 bases, with 4 bases of the junction left unmatched. The CDR3 is 14 residues long. Germline loops: CDR1 SGDLS, CDR2 YYNGEE. The CDR3 sequence is CASSVGQGDQPQHF. CDR3 nucleotides: TGTGCCAGCAGCGTAGGGCAGGGGGACCAGCCCCAGCATTTT.

V and J are TRBV15 and TRBJ1-1; D not resolved. The V gene's germline CDR1 is LNHNV and CDR2 YYDKDF (reference sequence). The V gene lost 8 bases and the J gene lost 3 bases, with 13 bases spanning the gap. This CDR3 contains 13 residues. CDR3: CATRPPGDTEAFF. DNA of the CDR3: TGTGCCACCCGGCCCCCCGGGGACACTGAAGCTTTCTTT. The complete variable domain, with remaining parts taken from reference TRBV15 and TRBJ1-1, reads DAMVIQNPRYQVTQFGKPVTLSCSQTLNHNVMYWYQQKSSQAPKLLFHYYDKDFNNEADTPDNFQSRRPNTSFCFLDIRSPGLGDTAMYLCATRPPGDTEAFFGQGTRLTVV.

This sequence joins TRBV5-1 and TRBJ1-4; the match to TRBD1 covers 8 bases. Germline V gives CDR1 SGHRS, CDR2 YFSETQ. J lost 5 bases, V lost 4 bases, and 4 bases had no gene match. The CDR3 is 14 amino acids. The CDR3 spells CASSRTGKNEKLFF. The CDR3, as DNA: TGCGCCAGCAGCCGGACAGGGAAGAATGAAAAACTGTTTTTT. Drawing the rest from reference TRBV5-1 and TRBJ1-4, the complete variable domain is KAGVTQTPRYLIKTRGQQVTLSCSPISGHRSVSWYQQTPGQGLQFLFEYFSETQRNKGNFPGRFSGRQFSNSRSEMNVSTLELGDSALYLCASSRTGKNEKLFFGSGTQLSVL.

This chain links TRBV27 with TRBJ2-3; D unclear. Trimming left V 4 bases short and J 6 bases short, with 5 bases between. The CDR3 has 11 amino acids. CDR1 and CDR2 (germline): MNHEY, SMNVEV (reference sequence). The DNA for the CDR3 is TGTGCCAGCAGTTCCTTGGATACGCAGTATTTT. This codes for CASSSLDTQYF.

V is TRBV30 and J is TRBJ2-7; unclear D gene. V gave up 3 bases and J gave up 3 bases, with 9 bases separating them. There are 12 residues in the CDR3. Germline assignment: CDR1 GTSNPN and CDR2 SVGIG (reference sequence). CDR3 region: CAWRVSYYEQYF. The CDR3, as DNA: TGTGCCTGGAGGGTCAGTTACTACGAGCAGTACTTC.

This clone has a single count. This CDR3 reads CASSSPQGNYGYTF. The CDR3 nucleotides read TGTGCCAGCAGCTCCCCACAGGGTAACTATGGCTACACCTTC. This rearrangement joins TRBV5-6 to TRBJ1-2; D may be TRBD1 (6 bases). Germline V gene data show CDR1 as SGHDT and CDR2 as YYEEEE. The CDR3 consists of 14 residues. The V end lost 3 bases, the J end lost 1 base, and 10 bases lay between the germline ends.

This chain connects TRBV9 to TRBJ1-2, with 7 bases that match TRBD1. Germline trimming cut 0 bases from V and 7 bases from J; bases unmatched to any gene: 9. The CDR3 totals 15 residues. Looked up from germline, CDR1 is SGDLS and CDR2 is YYNGEE. The CDR3 spells CASSVVGTEVGGYTF. Written as DNA, the CDR3 is TGTGCCAGCAGCGTAGTTGGGACAGAGGTTGGTGGCTACACCTTC.

Turning to this clone: At one boundary the junction diverges from the germline segment, which might be a read error. This chain connects TRBV7-9 to TRBJ1-1, with no clear D. This CDR3 is built from 13 residues. Germline CDR1 SEHNR, CDR2 FQNEAQ (reference sequence). The DNA of the CDR3 is TGTTCCAGCAGCCTAGGTAGCAACACTGAAGCTTTCTTT. It is translated as CSSSLGSNTEAFF.

With regard to this clone: Other DNA sequences in this specimen translate into the identical CDR3. The chain recombines TRBV19 with TRBJ2-2; possible D gene TRBD1, 6 bases. Per the germline V gene, CDR1 is LNHDA and CDR2 is SQIVND (reference sequence). Trimming pared 3 bases from V and 4 bases from J, leaving 9 bases between. This CDR3 contains 14 residues. CDR3 coding DNA: TGTGCCAGTAGTATCGCCAGGGGCACCGGGGAGCTGTTTTTT. Translating it yields CASSIARGTGELFF.

This chain uses TRBV4-1 with TRBJ2-1; 13 nucleotides agree with TRBD2. V shed 2 bases, J shed 4 bases, and the junction held 11 bases outside the gene matches. The CDR3 loop spans 19 amino acids. Germline CDR1 MGHRA, CDR2 YSYEKL. The CDR3 nucleotides are TGCGCCAGCAGCCAACGACTAGCGGGAGGAACTCTTATTTACAATGAGCAGTTCTTC. Translation gives CASSQRLAGGTLIYNEQFF.

V usage is TRBV7-3 and J usage is TRBJ1-4; D perhaps matches TRBD1 (6 bases). Looked up from germline, CDR1 is SGHTA and CDR2 is FQGTGA. V was pared by 7 bases and J by 8 bases, with 23 bases between. The CDR3 loop spans 16 amino acids. CDR3 residues: CASILWGNRDEEKLFF. CDR3 sequence (DNA): TGTGCCAGCATCTTGTGGGGCAACAGGGATGAGGAAAAACTGTTTTTT.

The chain has TRBV18 and TRBJ2-1, with 10 bases fitting TRBD2. CDR3 length equals 16 residues. Per the germline V gene, CDR1 is KGHSH and CDR2 is LQKENI. J was trimmed by 7 bases and V by 4 bases; bases with no gene match: 10. The CDR3 bases are TGTGCCAGCTCACAGAACACAGCGGGAGGGCCGAATGAGCAGTTCTTC. Protein product: CASSQNTAGGPNEQFF.

The chain combines TRBV5-4 with TRBJ2-7, with a tentative D call TRBD2 (6 bases). V shed 5 bases and J shed 6 bases, with 15 bases lying between them. Per the germline V gene, CDR1 is SGHNT and CDR2 is YYREEE (reference sequence). The CDR3 runs 13 residues. The CDR3 spells CASRGGVPGEQYF. For the CDR3, the DNA is TGTGCCAGCAGGGGCGGGGTCCCAGGCGAGCAGTACTTC.

The chain recombines TRBV19 with TRBJ2-6; TRBD1 matches 12 bases. CDR3 length equals 17 residues. The V segment lost 3 bases and the J segment 2 bases; nucleotides outside the gene matches: 2. Germline V gene sequence: CDR1 LNHDA, CDR2 SQIVND (reference sequence). The DNA of the CDR3 is TGTGCCAGTAGTATCCGGGACAGGGGGCCTGGGGCCAACGTCCTGACTTTC. Amino acids: CASSIRDRGPGANVLTF.